This passage covers 22 T cell receptor beta chains from one sample sequenced in a study of radiation and T cells in renal cell carcinoma. Sequencing used immunoSEQ multiplex PCR; TCRdb keeps in-frame clones, though not all of them. The sample records 95,000 or so clones, approximately 86% being singletons. Time point in this sample: baseline pretreatment blood. Treatment indicated: 15 Gy SBRT to primary tumor, nephrectomy 4 weeks later. This sample comprised blood, obtained from a patient whose treatment included radiotherapy and nephrectomy. These receptors were collected from a man between 45 and 60 years old with renal cell carcinoma.

The chain recombines TRBV19 with TRBJ1-1; 9 bases line up with TRBD1. Looked up from germline, CDR1 is LNHDA and CDR2 is SQIVND (reference sequence). With V trimmed by 7 bases and J by 4 bases, 7 bases remained unmatched. The CDR3 is made up of 14 amino acids. CDR3 in amino acids: CASKQQGAGTEAFF. DNA of the CDR3: TGTGCCAGTAAACAACAGGGGGCCGGCACTGAAGCTTTCTTT.

This clone has a handful of counts. The V and J genes are TRBV30 and TRBJ1-5; D remains ambiguous. Trimming cost V 3 bases and J 5 bases, with 11 bases left between them. Germline CDR1 reads GTSNPN; CDR2 reads SVGIG (reference sequence). The CDR3 is 13 residues long. The CDR3 spells CAWRLGWDQPQHF. Here the CDR3 DNA reads TGTGCCTGGAGGCTGGGTTGGGATCAGCCCCAGCATTTT.

The V call is TRBV5-1, the J call TRBJ2-2; tentatively, D is TRBD2 (6 bases). CDR1 is SGHRS, CDR2 YFSETQ, per germline. The V end lost 0 bases, the J end lost 3 bases, and 18 bases lay between the germline ends. CDR3 size: 18 residues. CDR3 nucleotide sequence: TGCGCCAGCAGCTTGGCCGGGACCAGAGGGAGGCACACCGGGGAGCTGTTTTTT. It codes for CASSLAGTRGRHTGELFF.

This clone showed up just once. The rearrangement links TRBV10-2 to TRBJ2-3; weak D call: TRBD2 (5 bases). Germline V gene sequence: CDR1 WSHSY, CDR2 SAAADI. The CDR3 loop spans 15 amino acids. V was shortened by 6 bases and J by 0 bases, with 13 bases between the two germline ends. CDR3 sequence (DNA): TGCGCCAGCAGACTCGGGGATACCAGCACAGATACGCAGTATTTT. Its protein is CASRLGDTSTDTQYF.

This sequence joins TRBV13 and TRBJ2-5, with 7 bases matching TRBD1. The CDR3 covers 15 residues. CDR1 is PRHDT, CDR2 FYEKMQ, per germline (reference sequence). Unmatched junction bases numbered 10, after V lost 4 bases and J lost 5 bases. The CDR3 is CASSSLLGGGETQYF. Here the CDR3 DNA reads TGTGCCAGCAGCTCCCTGTTAGGGGGCGGGGAGACCCAGTACTTC.

The chain recombines TRBV18 with TRBJ1-4; D ambiguous. Trimming removed 2 bases from V and 0 bases from J, with 16 bases in between. The CDR3 loop spans 18 amino acids. Germline V gene data show CDR1 as KGHSH and CDR2 as LQKENI. DNA of the CDR3: TGTGCCAGCTCACCAATTTGGCAAGAACTTGCAACTAATGAAAAACTGTTTTTT. It yields the protein CASSPIWQELATNEKLFF.

This chain uses TRBV6-5 with TRBJ1-4; D not certain. Trimming took 7 bases from V and 3 from J, leaving 12 bases between them. The CDR3 has 14 residues. Per the germline V gene, CDR1 is MNHEY and CDR2 is SVGAGI. Written as DNA, the CDR3 is TGTGCCAGCATAGGCCCTACCTCTAATGAAAAACTGTTTTTT. Translated: CASIGPTSNEKLFF.

The chain has TRBV30 and TRBJ2-1, with no clear D. Germline values: CDR1 GTSNPN, CDR2 SVGIG (reference sequence). Trimming removed 2 bases at V and 3 bases at J, with 8 bases between. The length of the CDR3 is 13 residues. In DNA, the CDR3 is TGTGCCTGGAGTCCAGGCTTCTACAATGAGCAGTTCTTC. It encodes CAWSPGFYNEQFF.

The chain carries TRBV27 and TRBJ2-1; TRBD2 matches 8 bases. This CDR3 has 14 residues. V was pared by 6 bases and J by 9 bases, with 10 bases of the junction left unmatched. Germline-derived CDR1 and CDR2 are MNHEY and SMNVEV (reference sequence). CDR3 region: CASSRGLGIGEQFF. As DNA, the CDR3 is TGTGCCAGCAGCCGGGGACTAGGGATTGGTGAGCAGTTCTTC.

This clone has just one count. The V and J genes are TRBV14 and TRBJ2-3; 12 bases line up with TRBD1. The CDR3 contains 16 residues. The junction had 7 bases not matched to a gene; V was cut back by 4 bases and J by 5 bases. Germline V CDR1 and CDR2: SGHDN, FVKESK. DNA of the CDR3: TGTGCCAGCAGCCTATACGGGACAGGGGGCAGAGATACGCAGTATTTT. Translating gives CASSLYGTGGRDTQYF. Full variable domain (missing parts from reference TRBV14 and TRBJ2-3): EAGVTQFPSHSVIEKGQTVTLRCDPISGHDNLYWYRRVMGKEIKFLLHFVKESKQDESGMPNNRFLAERTGGTYSTLKVQPAELEDSGVYFCASSLYGTGGRDTQYFGPGTRLTVL.

In regard to this clone: Sequence at one end of the junction differs from germline and may be a read error. This sequence joins TRBV20-1 and TRBJ2-7; 7 bases agree with TRBD1. Germline CDR1 reads DFQATT; CDR2 reads SNEGSKA (reference sequence). This CDR3 is built from 11 residues. The CDR3 here is CLGQATYEQYF. The CDR3 DNA is TGTTTAGGACAGGCGACCTACGAGCAGTACTTC.

As DNA, the CDR3 is TGTGCCAGCCAAGGGACTAGTCGGGGCCACAATGAGCAGTTCTTC. Translated: CASQGTSRGHNEQFF. The V and J genes are TRBV27 and TRBJ2-1, with 8 bases lining up with TRBD2. The CDR3 runs to 15 residues. Looked up from germline, CDR1 is MNHEY and CDR2 is SMNVEV (reference sequence). Trimming cost V 8 bases and J 5 bases; bases outside gene matches: 11.

The chain combines TRBV18 with TRBJ2-3; 7 bases are a match to TRBD2. CDR3 length: 15 residues. V was clipped by 0 bases and J by 2 bases; unmatched bases: 2. Germline CDR1 is KGHSH and CDR2 is LQKENI. The CDR3 region has the DNA TGTGCCAGCTCACCACCCGGGACTAACACAGATACGCAGTATTTT. Translating it yields CASSPPGTNTDTQYF.

This clone was recorded only once. The chain is built from TRBV7-3 and TRBJ2-1; D perhaps matches TRBD1 (5 bases). The V end was cut by 2 bases, the J end by 2 bases, with 7 bases between. The CDR3 contains 14 residues. Germline values: CDR1 SGHTA, CDR2 FQGTGA. For the CDR3, the DNA is TGTGCCAGCAGCTTACAGGGAACCTACAATGAGCAGTTCTTC. Its translation: CASSLQGTYNEQFF.

The chain employs TRBV6-1 and TRBJ2-7, with 7 positions matching TRBD1. Germline CDR1 is MNHNS and CDR2 is SASEGT. The junction had 4 bases not matched to a gene; V was cut back by 5 bases and J by 0 bases. The CDR3 extends over 14 amino acids. CDR3 amino acids: CASSTGDSSYEQYF. As DNA, the CDR3 is TGTGCCAGCAGTACAGGGGACAGCTCCTACGAGCAGTACTTC.

The chain carries TRBV5-1 and TRBJ2-7; D remains ambiguous. V was pared by 1 base and J by 6 bases, with 14 bases between. Germline assignment: CDR1 SGHRS and CDR2 YFSETQ. The CDR3 length is 14 residues. Here the CDR3 DNA reads TGCGCCAGCAGCTTGACCTCTTTTGCCGGCGAGCAGTACTTC. It translates to CASSLTSFAGEQYF. Full variable domain (rest looked up from reference TRBV5-1 and TRBJ2-7): KAGVTQTPRYLIKTRGQQVTLSCSPISGHRSVSWYQQTPGQGLQFLFEYFSETQRNKGNFPGRFSGRQFSNSRSEMNVSTLELGDSALYLCASSLTSFAGEQYFGPGTRLTVT.

The J gene is TRBJ2-5, the V gene TRBV5-1; 7 bases agree with TRBD1. The CDR3 has 16 amino acids. Losses at the gene ends were 2 bases for V and 0 bases for J; bases not matched to a gene: 7. Germline CDR1 and CDR2: SGHRS and YFSETQ. In DNA form, the CDR3 reads TGCGCCAGCAGCTTTAAGACAGGGCTGTACCAAGAGACCCAGTACTTC. Translation: CASSFKTGLYQETQYF. The full variable domain, completed using reference TRBV5-1 and TRBJ2-5, is KAGVTQTPRYLIKTRGQQVTLSCSPISGHRSVSWYQQTPGQGLQFLFEYFSETQRNKGNFPGRFSGRQFSNSRSEMNVSTLELGDSALYLCASSFKTGLYQETQYFGPGTRLLVL.

The CDR3 region has the DNA TGTGCCAGCAGTCCGATACAGGGGGTTGGAAACACCATATATTTT. As protein: CASSPIQGVGNTIYF. The J gene is TRBJ1-3, the V gene TRBV27, with 8 positions matching TRBD1. The CDR3 length is 15 residues. J lost 3 bases, V lost 5 bases, and 6 bases had no gene match. In germline, CDR1 is MNHEY, CDR2 SMNVEV (reference sequence).

This chain links TRBV5-5 with TRBJ2-1; D assignment may be TRBD1 or TRBD2 (6 bases each). Germline-derived CDR1 and CDR2 are SGHKS and YYEKEE (reference sequence). The CDR3 length is 15 residues. V shed 2 bases and J shed 2 bases, with 11 bases lying between them. CDR3 loop: CASSLEGGTYNEQFF. CDR3 coding DNA: TGTGCCAGCAGCTTAGAGGGGGGCACCTACAATGAGCAGTTCTTC.

DNA of the CDR3: TGTGCCAGCAGCTCTGAGCGGGAGGTCTCCTACGAGCAGTACTTC. Protein: CASSSEREVSYEQYF. The chain links TRBV7-9 to TRBJ2-7, with 9 bases aligning to TRBD2. The CDR3 totals 15 residues. V shed 4 bases, J shed 0 bases, and the junction held 4 bases outside the gene matches. Germline CDR1 reads SEHNR; CDR2 reads FQNEAQ (reference sequence).

The rearrangement uses TRBV7-9 and TRBJ1-1, with D unclear. Looked up from germline, CDR1 is SEHNR and CDR2 is FQNEAQ (reference sequence). The V and J ends lost 1 base and 1 base respectively, with 10 bases between them. The CDR3 runs 15 residues. The CDR3 loop is CASSLEGFPNTEAFF. The CDR3 DNA is TGTGCCAGCAGCTTAGAAGGTTTTCCGAACACTGAAGCTTTCTTT.

The chain carries TRBV9 and TRBJ2-3; 9 nucleotides agree with TRBD1. Germline lookup yields CDR1 SGDLS and CDR2 YYNGEE. The CDR3 has 15 amino acids. V lost 2 bases to trimming and J lost 3 bases; unmatched junction nucleotides: 4. CDR3 sequence (DNA): TGTGCCAGCAGCGTCTGGGACAGGGTGACAGATACGCAGTATTTT. This codes for CASSVWDRVTDTQYF.